This TCR beta chain stems from a study of blood T cell repertoires in COVID-19. At the level of the study: The origin of the acute and convalescent COVID-19 samples was the United States, Italy and Spain. The cDNA or gDNA used as material had been derived from T cells, B-cell-depleted T cells, or PBMCs.

Germline assignment: CDR1 SEHNR and CDR2 FQNEAQ (reference sequence). With 6 bases clipped from V and 2 bases from J, the junction kept 5 bases outside the gene matches. This CDR3 contains 15 residues. Original processing notes: The assay estimated nucleated cells by amplifying reference gene primers. The table came from immunoSEQ multiplex PCR; TCRdb's copy has only in-frame clones and leaves some out. Clone size and the V and J calls come from that table; the DNA yielded D and trimming. Counted here are more than 250,000 clones, over 75% occurring once; the ten biggest clones make up 0.7%. The rearrangement uses TRBV7-9 and TRBJ2-7, with 12 bases that match TRBD2. This sequence was found in a human donor in a cohort sampled during active COVID-19. Source material: peripheral blood. This chain's CDR3 is CASRSSGGGPYEQYF. The CDR3, as DNA: TGTGCCAGCAGATCTAGCGGGGGGGGACCCTACGAGCAGTACTTC.